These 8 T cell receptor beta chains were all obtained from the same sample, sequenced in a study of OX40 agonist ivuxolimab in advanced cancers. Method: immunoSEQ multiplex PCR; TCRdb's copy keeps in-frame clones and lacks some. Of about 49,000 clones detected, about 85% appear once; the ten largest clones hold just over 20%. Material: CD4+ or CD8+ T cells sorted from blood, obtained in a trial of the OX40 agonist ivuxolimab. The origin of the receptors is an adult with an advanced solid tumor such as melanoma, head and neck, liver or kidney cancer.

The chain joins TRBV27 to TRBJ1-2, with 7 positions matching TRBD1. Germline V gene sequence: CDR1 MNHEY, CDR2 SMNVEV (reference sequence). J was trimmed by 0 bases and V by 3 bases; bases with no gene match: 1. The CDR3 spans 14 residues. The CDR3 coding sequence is TGTGCCAGCAGTTTGACAGGGTCTAACTATGGCTACACCTTC. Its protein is CASSLTGSNYGYTF.

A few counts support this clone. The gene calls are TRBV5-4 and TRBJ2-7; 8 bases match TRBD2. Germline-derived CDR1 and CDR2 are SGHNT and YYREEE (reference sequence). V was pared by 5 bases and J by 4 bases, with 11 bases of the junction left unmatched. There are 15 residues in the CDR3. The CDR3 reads CASSDFTSGPYEQYV. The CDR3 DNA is TGTGCCAGCAGTGACTTTACTAGCGGCCCTTACGAGCAGTACGTC.

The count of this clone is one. CDR3 in DNA: TGTGCCAGCAAAGAGTCCGACGAGCAGTACTTC. Translating it yields CASKESDEQYF. The chain is built from TRBV28 and TRBJ2-7; D is unclear. V was shortened by 7 bases and J by 5 bases, with 9 bases between the two germline ends. Looked up from germline, CDR1 is MDHEN and CDR2 is SYDVKM. There are 11 residues in the CDR3.

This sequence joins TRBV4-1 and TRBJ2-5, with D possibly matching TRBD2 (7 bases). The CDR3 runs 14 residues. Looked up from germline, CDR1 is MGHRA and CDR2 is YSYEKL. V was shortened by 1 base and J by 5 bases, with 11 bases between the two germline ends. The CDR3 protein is CASSQGGGAETQYF. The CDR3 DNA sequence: TGCGCCAGCAGCCAAGGAGGGGGGGCTGAGACCCAGTACTTC.

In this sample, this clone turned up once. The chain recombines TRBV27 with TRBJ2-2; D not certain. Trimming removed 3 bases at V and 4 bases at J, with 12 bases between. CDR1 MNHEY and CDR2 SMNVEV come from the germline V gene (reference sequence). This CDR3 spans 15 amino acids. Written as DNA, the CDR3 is TGTGCCAGCAGTTTGATGGGTTCGAGCACCGGGGAGCTGTTTTTT. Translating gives CASSLMGSSTGELFF.

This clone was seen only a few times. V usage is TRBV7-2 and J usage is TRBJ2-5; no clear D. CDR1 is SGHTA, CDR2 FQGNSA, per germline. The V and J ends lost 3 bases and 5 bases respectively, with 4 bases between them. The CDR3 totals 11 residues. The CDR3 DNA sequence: TGTGCCAGCAGCTTCAGGGAGACCCAGTACTTC. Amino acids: CASSFRETQYF.

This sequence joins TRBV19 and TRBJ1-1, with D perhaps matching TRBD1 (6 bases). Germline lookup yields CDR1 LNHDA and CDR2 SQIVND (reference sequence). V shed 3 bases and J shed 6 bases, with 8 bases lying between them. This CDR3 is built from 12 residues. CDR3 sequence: CASSMGGPEAFF. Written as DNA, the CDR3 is TGTGCCAGTAGTATGGGGGGCCCTGAAGCTTTCTTT. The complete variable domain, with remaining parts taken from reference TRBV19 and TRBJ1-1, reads DGGITQSPKYLFRKEGQNVTLSCEQNLNHDAMYWYRQDPGQGLRLIYYSQIVNDFQKGDIAEGYSVSREKKESFPLTVTSAQKNPTAFYLCASSMGGPEAFFGQGTRLTVV.

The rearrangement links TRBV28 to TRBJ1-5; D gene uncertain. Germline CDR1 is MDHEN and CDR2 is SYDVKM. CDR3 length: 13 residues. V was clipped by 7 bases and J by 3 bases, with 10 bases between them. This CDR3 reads CASTLRANQPQHF. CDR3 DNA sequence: TGTGCCAGCACCCTTAGGGCCAATCAGCCCCAGCATTTT.